The 19 T cell receptor beta chains below were found in one sample sequenced in a study of spatial heterogeneity in lung cancer. TCRdb reprocessed the 5' RACE reads with MiXCR, giving one entry per CDR3 protein. The table lists 6,000 to 7,500 distinct CDR3 sequences, 14% of them singletons. Findings of the study overall: Tracking of tumor mutation counts was seen in expanded intratumoral alpha and beta TCR counts.

Noted time point: sample taken at primary tumor resection. These receptors have no known antigen. The specimen comprised lung tumor tissue, sampled at surgery. These receptors were taken from a male donor with early-stage non-small cell lung cancer.

This clonotype has a count of ten or more. Because the library targeted alpha chains, this beta chain is an off-target read whose size means little. The V call is TRBV10-3, the J call TRBJ2-1, with D hard to call. CDR1 is ENHRY and CDR2 is SYGVKD in the germline V gene. The CDR3 contains 14 residues. V was clipped by 2 bases and J by 8 bases, with 13 bases between them. CDR3 nucleotides: TGTGCCATCAGTGAGCCGAGCTCTTGGTATGAGCAGTTCTTC. Translated: CAISEPSSWYEQFF.

This clonotype is classed as medium-sized. This beta chain lies outside the target of a library built for alpha chains; its clone size means little. The J gene is TRBJ2-2, the V gene TRBV29-1, with TRBD1 matching 9 bases. There are 14 residues in the CDR3. In germline, CDR1 is SQVTM, CDR2 ANQGSEA. The J segment lost 0 bases and the V segment lost 5 bases, leaving 1 base of the junction unmatched. In nucleotides, the CDR3 is TGCAGCGTTCGGACAGGGGCGAACACCGGGGAGCTGTTTTTT. It is translated as CSVRTGANTGELFF.

This clonotype is categorized as medium-sized. This beta chain is a stray sequence in a library constructed for alpha chains; its clone size is not meaningful. The chain combines TRBV12-3 or TRBV12-4 with TRBJ2-3; 7 bases map to TRBD1. The CDR3 loop spans 12 amino acids. V lost 7 bases, J lost 5 bases, and 3 bases stayed unmatched. CDR3 loop: CASKPGGDTQYF. In DNA form, the CDR3 reads TGTGCCAGCAAACCAGGGGGAGATACGCAGTATTTT.

This clonotype was detected a few times. This beta chain is an off-target read within a library intended for alpha chains, so its frequency means little. This chain joins TRBV29-1 and TRBJ2-3, with D unresolved. V gave up 7 bases and J gave up 5 bases, with 10 bases separating them. The germline V gene has CDR1 SQVTM and CDR2 ANQGSEA. CDR3 length: 11 residues. The CDR3 nucleotides read TGCAGCGCCTTGACGGGAGATACGCAGTATTTT. Amino acids: CSALTGDTQYF.

This clonotype showed up many times. The library was designed around alpha chains, so this beta chain is a stray read whose abundance carries little weight. The chain joins TRBV7-9 to TRBJ1-2; perhaps TRBD1 as D (6 bases). Trimming stripped 1 base from V and 4 bases from J, with 10 bases between. Germline V gene sequence: CDR1 SEHNR, CDR2 FQNEAQ (reference sequence). The CDR3 is 14 amino acids. The CDR3 DNA is TGTGCCAGCAGCTTAGAGGGGGTGACCTATGGCTACACCTTC. This codes for CASSLEGVTYGYTF.

This clonotype appeared a few times. Little can be read into the size of this beta chain, an off-target read in a library designed for alpha chains. The chain joins TRBV29-1 to TRBJ2-7; D is unclear. Germline V gives CDR1 SQVTM, CDR2 ANQGSEA. Trimming took 8 bases from V and 3 from J, leaving 17 bases between them. This CDR3 is 13 amino acids long. This CDR3 reads CSLPSGPSYEQYF. The CDR3 nucleotides are TGCAGCCTTCCCTCCGGACCAAGCTACGAGCAGTACTTC.

Sample share makes this clonotype medium-sized. Because the library targeted alpha chains, this beta chain is an off-target read whose size means little. This chain uses TRBV6-6 with TRBJ2-5, with no clear D. Trimming removed 3 bases from V and 0 bases from J, with 11 bases in between. The CDR3 is 15 amino acids. Germline V gene data show CDR1 as MNHNY and CDR2 as SVGAGI (reference sequence). The CDR3 loop reads CASSYRAGHQETQYF. CDR3 in DNA: TGTGCCAGCAGTTATCGGGCAGGACACCAAGAGACCCAGTACTTC.

About this clonotype itself: Within a library made for alpha chains, this beta chain is off target, and its count is uninformative. The V call is TRBV7-9, the J call TRBJ2-4; 9 nucleotides agree with TRBD1. This CDR3 contains 14 residues. Germline V gene lookup returns CDR1 SEHNR and CDR2 FQNEAQ (reference sequence). Losses at the gene ends were 5 bases for V and 8 bases for J; bases not matched to a gene: 7. This CDR3 reads CASSPGDRVDIQYF. The CDR3 nucleotides read TGTGCCAGCAGCCCGGGGGACAGGGTAGACATTCAGTACTTC.

This clonotype was seen a handful of times. As an off-target read in a library built for alpha chains, this beta chain has a frequency of little significance. The CDR3 loop reads CASRGDSDQPQHF. The CDR3 DNA reads TGCGCCAGCAGGGGGGATTCTGACCAGCCCCAGCATTTT. The rearrangement links TRBV5-1 to TRBJ1-5; a weak D match, TRBD1 (5 bases). Germline CDR1 reads SGHRS; CDR2 reads YFSETQ. CDR3 size: 13 residues. Trimming removed 5 bases at V and 7 bases at J, with 13 bases between.

This clonotype is medium-sized by share. This beta chain turned up in a library designed for alpha chains; as an off-target read, its abundance says little. This chain links TRBV4-2 with TRBJ1-4, with 9 bases aligning to TRBD1. The CDR3 extends over 13 amino acids. J lost 6 bases, V lost 7 bases, and 3 bases had no gene match. Germline assignment: CDR1 LGHNA and CDR2 YNFKEQ. CDR3 protein: CASTQGAYEKLFF. CDR3 in DNA: TGTGCCAGCACACAGGGGGCGTATGAAAAACTGTTTTTT.

This clonotype has a count of ten or more. Found in a library prepared for alpha chains, this beta chain is an off-target read, and its abundance has little meaning. J is TRBJ1-1 and V is TRBV29-1, with D possibly being TRBD1 (6 bases). The CDR3 is made up of 12 amino acids. Looked up from germline, CDR1 is SQVTM and CDR2 is ANQGSEA. Deletions cut 6 bases from V and 3 bases from J, with 11 bases between. The CDR3 DNA is TGCAGCGTCGCCACAGGGTACACTGAAGCTTTCTTT. This gives the protein CSVATGYTEAFF.

Points on this clonotype: Being off target in a library aimed at alpha chains, this beta chain has a size of little meaning. The rearrangement uses TRBV20-1 and TRBJ1-1, with a possible D match to TRBD1 (5 bases). Germline lookup yields CDR1 DFQATT and CDR2 SNEGSKA (reference sequence). There are 15 residues in the CDR3. The V end lost 4 bases, the J end lost 0 bases, and 15 bases lay between the germline ends. CDR3 DNA sequence: TGCAGTGCTATAAAGAGGGACCTAATGAACACTGAAGCTTTCTTT. Protein sequence: CSAIKRDLMNTEAFF.

By frequency in the sample, this clonotype is medium-sized. A library made for alpha chains picked up this beta chain off target, so its size means little. The chain has TRBV6-6 and TRBJ2-1; D ambiguous. CDR3 length: 13 amino acids. Germline V lookup: CDR1 MNHNY, CDR2 SVGAGI (reference sequence). V lost 3 bases and J lost 3, with 6 bases in between. CDR3 sequence reads: CASSYDLYNEQFF. Written as DNA, the CDR3 is TGTGCCAGCAGTTATGACCTCTACAATGAGCAGTTCTTC.

Concerning this clonotype itself: The size of this beta chain means little, since it is a stray read in a library made for alpha chains. The chain joins TRBV5-1 to TRBJ2-3, with D perhaps matching TRBD2 (5 bases). Germline V gives CDR1 SGHRS, CDR2 YFSETQ. This CDR3 has 14 residues. Trimming removed 5 bases from V and 4 bases from J, with 14 bases in between. The CDR3 region has the DNA TGCGCCAGCAGGTCTAGCCCTCGGTCAGATACGCAGTATTTT. Amino acids: CASRSSPRSDTQYF.

As concerns this clonotype: This beta chain came through as a stray read in a library set up for alpha chains, and its size says little. The V and J genes are TRBV14 and TRBJ2-1, with D possibly matching TRBD2 (6 bases). V was pared by 3 bases and J by 3 bases, with 30 bases between. Germline assignment: CDR1 SGHDN and CDR2 FVKESK. The CDR3 sequence is 21 residues long. The CDR3 region is CASSHVLLGVSLRGFYNEQFF. The DNA of the CDR3 is TGTGCCAGCAGCCATGTCCTCCTAGGGGTAAGCCTCCGGGGGTTCTACAATGAGCAGTTCTTC.

This clonotype was seen repeatedly, ten times or more. A library prepared for alpha chains yielded this beta chain as an off-target read; its size is of little meaning. This chain connects TRBV5-4 to TRBJ1-1, with D tentatively TRBD1 (5 bases). Per the germline V gene, CDR1 is SGHNT and CDR2 is YYREEE (reference sequence). Between the trimmed V and J ends, which lost 0 bases and 4 bases, there was a span of 10 bases. The CDR3 consists of 14 residues. CDR3 DNA sequence: TGTGCCAGCAGCTTGGAGCAGGGAAGCACTGAAGCTTTCTTT. It is translated as CASSLEQGSTEAFF. Drawing the rest from reference TRBV5-4 and TRBJ1-1, the complete variable domain is ETGVTQSPTHLIKTRGQQVTLRCSSQSGHNTVSWYQQALGQGPQFIFQYYREEENGRGNFPPRFSGLQFPNYSSELNVNALELDDSALYLCASSLEQGSTEAFFGQGTRLTVV.

Sample share makes this clonotype medium-sized. This beta chain is a stray sequence in a library constructed for alpha chains; its clone size is not meaningful. The gene calls are TRBV28 and TRBJ2-7; D is unresolved. Trimming stripped 5 bases from V and 1 base from J, with 6 bases between. From germline, CDR1 is MDHEN and CDR2 SYDVKM. This CDR3 has 12 residues. The CDR3 DNA follows: TGTGCCAGCAGTCTTATATCCTACGAGCAGTACTTC. This codes for CASSLISYEQYF.

Notes on this clonotype: Found in a library prepared for alpha chains, this beta chain is an off-target read, and its abundance has little meaning. This chain connects TRBV5-1 to TRBJ1-2, with 10 bases aligning to TRBD1. V trimming: 4 bases; J trimming: 6 bases; junction bases outside the gene matches: 6. This CDR3 spans 14 amino acids. The germline CDR1 and CDR2 sequences are SGHRS and YFSETQ. DNA for the CDR3: TGCGCCAGCAGCGCGACAGGGGGCGGCGATGGCTACACCTTC. Protein product: CASSATGGGDGYTF.

This clonotype has at least ten counts. This beta chain appears as a stray read in a library generated for alpha chains; its size is not informative. This chain joins TRBV6-2 or TRBV6-3 and TRBJ2-1; no firm D call. This CDR3 contains 16 residues. Between the trimmed V and J ends, which lost 2 bases and 4 bases, there was a span of 15 bases. The V gene's germline CDR1 is MNHEY and CDR2 SVGEGT. CDR3 coding DNA: TGTGCCAGCAGTTACGGGCCCTCCGGAGTATACAATGAGCAGTTCTTC. Amino acid sequence: CASSYGPSGVYNEQFF.